Listed below are T cell receptor beta chains from one sample, sequenced in a study of T cells after yellow fever vaccination. TCRdb recomputed calls from the 5' RACE reads with MiXCR, one row per CDR3 protein. The sample carries 50,000 or so distinct CDR3 sequences, 6.5% to 8.5% recorded once. Sequences were derived from CD8+ T cells not binding an NS4B(214-222) dextramer, sorted from PBMCs, sampled more than 35 days after the first yellow fever vaccination. The receptor set was obtained from a man in his late teens or twenties who received the YFV17D yellow fever vaccine. Both conserved end residues are part of each CDR3. A D gene is named only where the DNA matches it firmly. Rows give clone size only sometimes, using once, few, many, or a class for an expanded clone.

cdr3_aa: CATSDLRVAETQYF; cdr3_nt: TGTGCCACCAGTGATTTGAGGGTAGCGGAGACCCAGTACTTC; j_call: TRBJ2-5; clone_size: NA; v_call: TRBV24-1; d_call: NA
cdr3_aa: CASSPPGTGVNEQYF; cdr3_nt: TGTGCCAGCTCACCACCCGGGACAGGGGTCAACGAGCAGTACTTC; j_call: TRBJ2-7; clone_size: many; v_call: TRBV18; d_call: TRBD1
cdr3_aa: CASSARLGGYYGYTF; cdr3_nt: TGTGCCAGCAGCGCACGGCTGGGGGGATACTATGGCTACACCTTC; j_call: TRBJ1-2; clone_size: NA; v_call: TRBV13; d_call: NA
cdr3_aa: CASSQARQGRGEQFF; cdr3_nt: TGCGCCAGCAGCCAAGCTAGGCAGGGTAGGGGTGAGCAGTTCTTC; j_call: TRBJ2-1; clone_size: few; v_call: TRBV4-1; d_call: NA
cdr3_aa: CASRSGTLLANNIQYF; cdr3_nt: TGTGCCAGCAGGAGCGGGACACTCCTAGCCAACAACATTCAGTACTTC; j_call: TRBJ2-4; clone_size: NA; v_call: TRBV6-1; d_call: NA
cdr3_aa: CSAAPGLGPTGELFF; cdr3_nt: TGCAGCGCCGCTCCGGGACTAGGCCCCACCGGGGAGCTGTTTTTT; j_call: TRBJ2-2; clone_size: many; v_call: TRBV29-1; d_call: TRBD2
cdr3_aa: CASSLEGPGEAFF; cdr3_nt: TGTGCCAGCAGCTTGGAGGGGCCGGGCGAAGCTTTCTTT; j_call: TRBJ1-1; clone_size: few; v_call: TRBV7-9; d_call: NA
cdr3_aa: CASSLSGLGWDTQYF; cdr3_nt: TGCGCCAGCAGCCTAAGCGGACTAGGATGGGATACGCAGTATTTT; j_call: TRBJ2-3; clone_size: many; v_call: TRBV4-1; d_call: TRBD2
cdr3_aa: CASPRPGQEPIGAEAFF; cdr3_nt: TGTGCCAGCCCCCGCCCGGGACAGGAACCGATAGGCGCTGAAGCTTTCTTT; j_call: TRBJ1-1; clone_size: few; v_call: TRBV21-1; d_call: NA
cdr3_aa: CASSYSKRSGGVQEQFF; cdr3_nt: TGTGCCAGCAGTTACTCGAAACGTAGCGGGGGGGTCCAGGAGCAGTTCTTC; j_call: TRBJ2-1; clone_size: NA; v_call: TRBV6-5; d_call: TRBD2
cdr3_aa: CASSFSGTERFNEKLFF; cdr3_nt: TGTGCCAGCAGCTTCTCCGGGACAGAGAGGTTTAATGAAAAACTGTTTTTT; j_call: TRBJ1-4; clone_size: many; v_call: TRBV5-5; d_call: TRBD1
cdr3_aa: CASNRLGGSSYNEQFF; cdr3_nt: TGTGCCAGCAATAGACTTGGAGGGAGCTCCTACAATGAGCAGTTCTTC; j_call: TRBJ2-1; clone_size: many; v_call: TRBV6-2/TRBV6-3; d_call: NA
cdr3_aa: CASSQATGEYRTGELFF; cdr3_nt: TGCGCCAGCAGCCAAGCGACAGGGGAATATCGGACCGGGGAGCTGTTTTTT; j_call: TRBJ2-2; clone_size: NA; v_call: TRBV4-1; d_call: TRBD1
cdr3_aa: CSAPTGFEAFF; cdr3_nt: TGCAGTGCCCCTACGGGGTTTGAAGCTTTCTTT; j_call: TRBJ1-1; clone_size: many; v_call: TRBV20-1; d_call: NA
cdr3_aa: CSVESGRGEQETQYF; cdr3_nt: TGCAGCGTTGAGTCGGGCAGGGGAGAACAGGAGACCCAGTACTTC; j_call: TRBJ2-5; clone_size: many; v_call: TRBV29-1; d_call: NA
cdr3_aa: CATSRTGFTGELFF; cdr3_nt: TGTGCCACCAGCAGAACGGGGTTCACCGGGGAGCTGTTTTTT; j_call: TRBJ2-2; clone_size: few; v_call: TRBV15; d_call: NA
cdr3_aa: CATSGDSYNSPLHF; cdr3_nt: TGTGCCACCAGCGGGGACAGTTATAATTCACCCCTCCACTTT; j_call: TRBJ1-6; clone_size: many; v_call: TRBV15; d_call: TRBD1
cdr3_aa: CATAGTEAYEQYF; cdr3_nt: TGTGCCACCGCTGGGACCGAGGCCTACGAGCAGTACTTC; j_call: TRBJ2-7; clone_size: many; v_call: TRBV12-3/TRBV12-4; d_call: NA
cdr3_aa: CASSPPWERIGGNTIYF; cdr3_nt: TGTGCCAGCTCACCACCGTGGGAGAGGATTGGTGGAAACACCATATATTTT; j_call: TRBJ1-3; clone_size: few; v_call: TRBV18; d_call: NA
cdr3_aa: CATSRDSVRGVGEQYF; cdr3_nt: TGTGCCACCAGCAGAGATAGCGTAAGGGGTGTCGGCGAGCAGTACTTC; j_call: TRBJ2-7; clone_size: few; v_call: TRBV15; d_call: NA
cdr3_aa: CASNGDRGRPETQYF; cdr3_nt: TGTGCCAGCAATGGGGACAGGGGGCGTCCGGAGACCCAGTACTTC; j_call: TRBJ2-5; clone_size: few; v_call: TRBV12-3/TRBV12-4; d_call: TRBD1
cdr3_aa: CAILGSYEQYF; cdr3_nt: TGTGCCATCCTGGGCTCCTACGAGCAGTACTTC; j_call: TRBJ2-7; clone_size: NA; v_call: TRBV10-3; d_call: NA
cdr3_aa: CASSSGIGSAGELFF; cdr3_nt: TGTGCCAGCAGTTCCGGGATTGGGTCGGCCGGGGAGCTGTTTTTT; j_call: TRBJ2-2; clone_size: many; v_call: TRBV6-5; d_call: NA
cdr3_aa: CASSVGDDPPGYGYTF; cdr3_nt: TGTGCCAGCAGCGTAGGGGATGATCCGCCGGGCTATGGCTACACCTTC; j_call: TRBJ1-2; clone_size: NA; v_call: TRBV9; d_call: NA
cdr3_aa: CASSPARSQYF; cdr3_nt: TGTGCCAGCAGCCCAGCACGGTCGCAGTATTTT; j_call: TRBJ2-3; clone_size: NA; v_call: TRBV11-2; d_call: NA
cdr3_aa: CASSQEFHEQYF; cdr3_nt: TGTGCCAGCAGCCAAGAATTCCACGAGCAGTACTTC; j_call: TRBJ2-7; clone_size: many; v_call: TRBV4-2; d_call: NA
cdr3_aa: CASSPRELNTEAFF; cdr3_nt: TGTGCCAGTAGTCCGCGGGAGTTGAACACTGAAGCTTTCTTT; j_call: TRBJ1-1; clone_size: few; v_call: TRBV19; d_call: NA
cdr3_aa: CASSQRPLSLAHGQFF; cdr3_nt: TGCGCCAGCAGCCAACGCCCACTAAGTCTCGCGCATGGGCAGTTCTTC; j_call: TRBJ2-1; clone_size: NA; v_call: TRBV4-1; d_call: NA
cdr3_aa: CASSAPMNTEAFF; cdr3_nt: TGTGCCAGCAGCGCTCCGATGAACACTGAAGCTTTCTTT; j_call: TRBJ1-1; clone_size: NA; v_call: TRBV7-9; d_call: NA
cdr3_aa: CSSSRGPSEAFF; cdr3_nt: TGCAGCTCCTCCAGGGGGCCGAGTGAAGCTTTCTTT; j_call: TRBJ1-1; clone_size: NA; v_call: TRBV29-1; d_call: TRBD1
cdr3_aa: CASSRSGGAADTQYF; cdr3_nt: TGTGCCAGCAGTCGAAGCGGGGGGGCTGCAGATACGCAGTATTTT; j_call: TRBJ2-3; clone_size: NA; v_call: TRBV6-1; d_call: TRBD2
cdr3_aa: CASSFISQPQHF; cdr3_nt: TGTGCCAGCAGCTTTATTAGTCAGCCCCAGCATTTT; j_call: TRBJ1-5; clone_size: NA; v_call: TRBV6-6; d_call: NA
cdr3_aa: CASSDTSGGFSYNEQFF; cdr3_nt: TGTGCCAGCAGCGACACTAGCGGGGGGTTCTCCTACAATGAGCAGTTCTTC; j_call: TRBJ2-1; clone_size: NA; v_call: TRBV5-4; d_call: TRBD2
cdr3_aa: CSARDRAGSGWDEQYF; cdr3_nt: TGCAGTGCTAGAGATAGAGCTGGCAGTGGGTGGGACGAGCAGTACTTC; j_call: TRBJ2-7; clone_size: NA; v_call: TRBV20-1; d_call: NA
cdr3_aa: CASGLRGELFF; cdr3_nt: TGTGCCAGCGGCCTCCGAGGGGAGCTGTTTTTT; j_call: TRBJ2-2; clone_size: NA; v_call: TRBV5-4; d_call: NA
cdr3_aa: CASSFLRVTNTGELFF; cdr3_nt: TGTGCCAGCAGCTTTCTTCGGGTTACGAACACCGGGGAGCTGTTTTTT; j_call: TRBJ2-2; clone_size: many; v_call: TRBV7-8; d_call: NA
cdr3_aa: CASSSRDRTLWTEAFF; cdr3_nt: TGTGCCAGCAGCTCCCGGGACAGAACATTATGGACTGAAGCTTTCTTT; j_call: TRBJ1-1; clone_size: NA; v_call: TRBV7-9; d_call: TRBD1
cdr3_aa: CASTPGPRNTIYF; cdr3_nt: TGTGCCAGCACCCCGGGACCGCGAAACACCATATATTTT; j_call: TRBJ1-3; clone_size: many; v_call: TRBV12-3/TRBV12-4; d_call: NA
cdr3_aa: CASSLLSGAPYNEQFF; cdr3_nt: TGTGCCAGCAGCTTACTGTCGGGGGCCCCCTACAATGAGCAGTTCTTC; j_call: TRBJ2-1; clone_size: many; v_call: TRBV7-3; d_call: NA
cdr3_aa: CASSQDILEQFF; cdr3_nt: TGCGCCAGCAGCCAAGATATCCTAGAGCAGTTCTTC; j_call: TRBJ2-1; clone_size: NA; v_call: TRBV4-1; d_call: NA
cdr3_aa: CASSWDREYGYTF; cdr3_nt: TGTGCCAGCAGTTGGGACAGGGAGTATGGCTACACCTTC; j_call: TRBJ1-2; clone_size: many; v_call: TRBV12-3/TRBV12-4; d_call: TRBD1
cdr3_aa: CASSLGLHTGELFF; cdr3_nt: TGTGCCAGCTCCCTGGGGCTGCACACCGGGGAGCTGTTTTTT; j_call: TRBJ2-2; clone_size: few; v_call: TRBV6-1; d_call: NA
cdr3_aa: CASSFLVAGNYGYTF; cdr3_nt: TGTGCCAGCAGCTTTTTAGTGGCCGGAAACTATGGCTACACCTTC; j_call: TRBJ1-2; clone_size: few; v_call: TRBV7-2; d_call: NA
cdr3_aa: CASSQYGGTSTDTQYF; cdr3_nt: TGTGCCAGCAGCCAATACGGGGGGACTAGCACAGATACGCAGTATTTT; j_call: TRBJ2-3; clone_size: many; v_call: TRBV4-2; d_call: TRBD2
cdr3_aa: CASETPGLYGELFF; cdr3_nt: TGTGCCAGCGAGACCCCGGGACTATACGGGGAGCTGTTTTTT; j_call: TRBJ2-2; clone_size: many; v_call: TRBV3-1; d_call: TRBD2
cdr3_aa: CASSQGFAAEAFF; cdr3_nt: TGTGCCAGCAGCCAGGGCTTTGCCGCTGAAGCTTTCTTT; j_call: TRBJ1-1; clone_size: few; v_call: TRBV5-4; d_call: NA
cdr3_aa: CASSDSVLYTEAFF; cdr3_nt: TGTGCCAGCAGTGATTCCGTACTCTACACTGAAGCTTTCTTT; j_call: TRBJ1-1; clone_size: NA; v_call: TRBV6-4; d_call: NA
cdr3_aa: CSATDREGQETQYF; cdr3_nt: TGCAGTGCTACCGACAGGGAGGGACAAGAGACCCAGTACTTC; j_call: TRBJ2-5; clone_size: few; v_call: TRBV20-1; d_call: NA
cdr3_aa: CASSYVSGLTGELFF; cdr3_nt: TGTGCCAGCAGTTACGTCTCAGGGCTAACCGGGGAGCTGTTTTTT; j_call: TRBJ2-2; clone_size: few; v_call: TRBV6-5; d_call: NA
cdr3_aa: CSARDLGLGWYGYTF; cdr3_nt: TGCAGTGCTAGAGATTTGGGACTAGGGTGGTATGGCTACACCTTC; j_call: TRBJ1-2; clone_size: NA; v_call: TRBV20-1; d_call: NA
cdr3_aa: CASSFIGGTGELFF; cdr3_nt: TGTGCCAGCAGTTTTATCGGAGGTACCGGGGAGCTGTTTTTT; j_call: TRBJ2-2; clone_size: NA; v_call: TRBV27; d_call: NA
cdr3_aa: CASGFGSTEAFF; cdr3_nt: TGTGCTAGTGGTTTCGGAAGCACTGAAGCTTTCTTT; j_call: TRBJ1-1; clone_size: few; v_call: TRBV12-5; d_call: NA
cdr3_aa: CASSENRGHEQYF; cdr3_nt: TGTGCCAGCAGTGAGAACAGGGGGCACGAGCAGTACTTC; j_call: TRBJ2-7; clone_size: few; v_call: TRBV6-6; d_call: TRBD1
cdr3_aa: CASSEGQSTYGYTF; cdr3_nt: TGTGCCAGCAGTGAGGGACAGTCTACCTATGGCTACACCTTC; j_call: TRBJ1-2; clone_size: NA; v_call: TRBV2; d_call: TRBD1